This T cell receptor beta chain was identified during a study of shared T cell receptors in the human thymus. CDR3 length equals 15 residues. The germline CDR1 and CDR2 sequences are SNHLY and FYNNEI. With 2 bases removed from V and 9 bases from J, the gap between germline ends came to 20 bases. Clones were sequenced by immunoSEQ multiplex PCR, and TCRdb holds only the in-frame ones, with some missing. The repertoire has 630,000 or so clones, more than 70% of them found once; the top ten carry more than 0.009%. The data were also submitted as part of a second study, on human thymus T cells. That source notes: Thymus specimens were resections from corrective heart surgery.

The V and J genes are TRBV2 and TRBJ2-7; maybe TRBD2 (6 bases). The receptor was isolated from a boy in the first two years of life with a congenital heart defect. Sequenced material: thymocytes. The CDR3 DNA follows: TGTGCCAGCAGTGAACGGCAGGCCCTGGGACTTAGGCAGTACTTC. It encodes CASSERQALGLRQYF.